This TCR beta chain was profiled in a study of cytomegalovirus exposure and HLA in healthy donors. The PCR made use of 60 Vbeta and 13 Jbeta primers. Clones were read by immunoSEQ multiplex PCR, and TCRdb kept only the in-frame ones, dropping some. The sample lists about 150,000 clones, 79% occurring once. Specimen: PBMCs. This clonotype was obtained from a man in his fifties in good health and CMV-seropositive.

The CDR3 bases are TGTGCCACAGGGACTTTTCAAGAGACCCAGTACTTC. Protein product: CATGTFQETQYF. The rearrangement uses TRBV19 and TRBJ2-5; possible D gene TRBD2, 6 bases. Deletions cut 10 bases from V and 2 bases from J, with 11 bases between. The V gene's germline CDR1 is LNHDA and CDR2 SQIVND (reference sequence). The CDR3 totals 12 residues.